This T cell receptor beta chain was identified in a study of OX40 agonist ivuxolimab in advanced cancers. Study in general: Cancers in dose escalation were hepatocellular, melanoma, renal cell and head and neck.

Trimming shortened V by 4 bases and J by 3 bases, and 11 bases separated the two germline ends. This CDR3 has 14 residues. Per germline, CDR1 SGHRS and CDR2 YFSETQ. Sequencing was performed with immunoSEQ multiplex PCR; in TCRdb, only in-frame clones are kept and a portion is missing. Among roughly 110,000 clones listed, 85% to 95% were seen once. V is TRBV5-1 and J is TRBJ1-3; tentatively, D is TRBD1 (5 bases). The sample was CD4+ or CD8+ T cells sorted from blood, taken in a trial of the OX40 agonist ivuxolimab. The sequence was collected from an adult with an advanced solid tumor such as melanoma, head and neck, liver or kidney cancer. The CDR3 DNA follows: TGCGCCAGCAGCCCCGGGGGGGTTGGAAACACCATATATTTT. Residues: CASSPGGVGNTIYF.